The TCR beta chain described here comes from a study of radiotherapy plus CTLA-4 blockade in lung cancer. Method: immunoSEQ multiplex PCR; TCRdb's copy keeps in-frame clones and lacks some. The repertoire holds tens of thousands of clones, 83% seen once, with roughly 0.84% in the top ten. This CDR3 has 18 residues. Trimming removed 2 bases from V and 0 bases from J, with 14 bases in between. Per the germline V gene, CDR1 is SGHTA and CDR2 is FQGNSA. The genes are TRBV7-2 and TRBJ1-6, with D maybe TRBD1 (5 bases). Sequenced material: peripheral blood, taken from a patient treated with radiotherapy plus ipilimumab. The clonotype originates from a human donor with non-small cell lung cancer who had stable disease on radiotherapy plus ipilimumab. CDR3 coding DNA: TGTGCCAGCAGCTTAAGGGCCCGACAGAGCTCCTATAATTCACCCCTCCACTTT. Its protein product is CASSLRARQSSYNSPLHF.